These 3 T cell receptor beta chains share one sample of origin, sequenced in a study of human versus mouse CDR3 diversity and MHC coevolution. Some clones are missing from TCRdb's copy, which holds only in-frame ones; the method was immunoSEQ multiplex PCR. The data hold 55,000 to 65,000 clones, with over 90% observed a single time. Sequencing was done on a sample of naive CD4+ T cells from blood. As for subset: CD45RO-negative CD62L-positive naive CD4 T cells. The receptors stem from a person aged 55 to 75 in good health.

The chain has TRBV23-1 and TRBJ2-7, with TRBD2 matching over 9 bases. TRBV23-1 is annotated as an ORF whose role is uncertain. This CDR3 is 12 amino acids long. Unmatched junction bases numbered 8, after V lost 10 bases and J lost 7 bases. Here the CDR3 reads CATDSGSWEQYF. The CDR3 DNA reads as TGCGCCACCGATAGCGGGAGCTGGGAGCAGTACTTC.

The V gene is TRBV7-2, the J gene TRBJ2-3; TRBD2 agrees at 8 bases. From germline, CDR1 is SGHTA and CDR2 FQGNSA. J was trimmed by 10 bases and V by 1 base; bases with no gene match: 7. This CDR3 region has 14 residues. The CDR3 reads CASSLELAERAQYF. CDR3 in DNA: TGTGCCAGCAGCTTAGAACTAGCGGAAAGGGCGCAGTATTTT.

CDR3 loop: CASTLGVTNTEAFF. The CDR3 bases are TGTGCCAGCACCCTGGGAGTGACGAACACTGAAGCTTTCTTT. The gene calls are TRBV5-4 and TRBJ1-1; D ambiguous. This CDR3 has 14 residues. Trimming cost V 6 bases and J 1 base, with 13 bases left between them. CDR1 is SGHNT and CDR2 is YYREEE in the germline V gene (reference sequence). Filled out from reference TRBV5-4 and TRBJ1-1, the complete variable domain reads ETGVTQSPTHLIKTRGQQVTLRCSSQSGHNTVSWYQQALGQGPQFIFQYYREEENGRGNFPPRFSGLQFPNYSSELNVNALELDDSALYLCASTLGVTNTEAFFGQGTRLTVV.